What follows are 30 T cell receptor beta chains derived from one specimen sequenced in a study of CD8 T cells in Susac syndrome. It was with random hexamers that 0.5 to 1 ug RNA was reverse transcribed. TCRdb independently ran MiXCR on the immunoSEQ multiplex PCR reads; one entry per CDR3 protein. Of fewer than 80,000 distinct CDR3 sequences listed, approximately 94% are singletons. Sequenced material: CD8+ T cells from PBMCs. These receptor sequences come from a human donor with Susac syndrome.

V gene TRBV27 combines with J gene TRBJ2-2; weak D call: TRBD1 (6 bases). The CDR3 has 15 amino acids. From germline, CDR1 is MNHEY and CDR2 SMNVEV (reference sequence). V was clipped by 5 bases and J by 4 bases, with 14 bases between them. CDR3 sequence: CASSPRQDGTGELFF. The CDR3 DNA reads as TGTGCCAGCAGTCCCCGACAGGATGGCACCGGGGAGCTGTTTTTT.

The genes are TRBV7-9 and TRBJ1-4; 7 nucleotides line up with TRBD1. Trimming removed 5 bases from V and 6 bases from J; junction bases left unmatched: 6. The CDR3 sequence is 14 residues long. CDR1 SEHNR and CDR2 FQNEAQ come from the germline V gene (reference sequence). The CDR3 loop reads CASSPTGRDEKLFF. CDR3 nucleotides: TGTGCCAGCAGCCCGACAGGGAGAGATGAAAAACTGTTTTTT.

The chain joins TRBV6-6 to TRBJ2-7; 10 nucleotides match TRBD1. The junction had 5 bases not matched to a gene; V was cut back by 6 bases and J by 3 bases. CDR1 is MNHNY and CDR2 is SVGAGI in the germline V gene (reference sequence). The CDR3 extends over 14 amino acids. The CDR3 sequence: CASRTRDRGYEQYF. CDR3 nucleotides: TGTGCCAGCAGGACACGGGACAGGGGCTACGAGCAGTACTTC.

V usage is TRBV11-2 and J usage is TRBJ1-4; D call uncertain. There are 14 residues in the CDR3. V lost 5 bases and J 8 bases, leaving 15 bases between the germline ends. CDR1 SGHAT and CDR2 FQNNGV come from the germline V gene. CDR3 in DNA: TGTGCCAGCAGCGCAGGCGGGGTTCTGGAAAAACTGTTTTTT. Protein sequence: CASSAGGVLEKLFF.

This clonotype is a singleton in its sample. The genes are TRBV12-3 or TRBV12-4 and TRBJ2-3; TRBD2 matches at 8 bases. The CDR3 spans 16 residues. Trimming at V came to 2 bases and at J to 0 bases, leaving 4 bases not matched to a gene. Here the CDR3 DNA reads TGTGCCAGCAGTTTATACCGGGGGGGAAGCACAGATACGCAGTATTTT. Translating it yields CASSLYRGGSTDTQYF.

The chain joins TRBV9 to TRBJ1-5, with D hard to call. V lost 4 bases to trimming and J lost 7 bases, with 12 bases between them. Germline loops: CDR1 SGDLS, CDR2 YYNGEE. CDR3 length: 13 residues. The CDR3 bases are TGTGCCAGCAGCCCCGAGGGTCGCCAGCCCCAGCATTTT. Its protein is CASSPEGRQPQHF.

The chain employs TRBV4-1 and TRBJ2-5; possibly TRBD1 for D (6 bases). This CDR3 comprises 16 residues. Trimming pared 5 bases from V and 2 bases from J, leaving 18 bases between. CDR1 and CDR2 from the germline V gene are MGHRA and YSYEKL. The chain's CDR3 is CASSSPQGSRQETQYF. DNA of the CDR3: TGCGCCAGCAGCTCACCTCAGGGGAGTCGGCAAGAGACCCAGTACTTC.

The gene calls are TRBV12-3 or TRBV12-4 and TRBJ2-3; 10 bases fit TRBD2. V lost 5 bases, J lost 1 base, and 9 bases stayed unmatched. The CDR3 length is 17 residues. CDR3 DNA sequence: TGTGCCAGCAGTCCGATACTTCTAGCGGGGGGCACAGATACGCAGTATTTT. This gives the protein CASSPILLAGGTDTQYF.

This chain's CDR3 is CASSGGQEGPLMYF. The CDR3 region has the DNA TGTGCCAGCAGCGGGGGACAGGAGGGCCCGCTTATGTACTTC. The rearrangement uses TRBV27 and TRBJ2-7, with TRBD1 matching 8 bases. V gave up 6 bases and J gave up 12 bases; unmatched junction bases: 16. CDR1 MNHEY and CDR2 SMNVEV come from the germline V gene (reference sequence). CDR3 length: 14 amino acids.

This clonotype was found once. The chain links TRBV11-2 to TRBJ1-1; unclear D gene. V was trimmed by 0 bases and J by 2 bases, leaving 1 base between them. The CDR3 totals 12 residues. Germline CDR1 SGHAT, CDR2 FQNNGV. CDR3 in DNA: TGTGCCAGCAGCTTAGATAACACTGAAGCTTTCTTT. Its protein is CASSLDNTEAFF.

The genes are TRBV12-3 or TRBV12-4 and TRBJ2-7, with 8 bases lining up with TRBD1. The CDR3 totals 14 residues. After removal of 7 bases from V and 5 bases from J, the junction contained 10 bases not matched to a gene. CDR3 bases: TGTGCCAGCACTCGGACAGGGAAAAACGACGAGCAGTACTTC. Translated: CASTRTGKNDEQYF.

The DNA for the CDR3 is TGCAGTGCCCTGACAGGGGAGAACTACGAGCAGTACTTC. Residues: CSALTGENYEQYF. V gene TRBV20-1 combines with J gene TRBJ2-7; 8 bases map to TRBD1. Germline CDR1 reads DFQATT; CDR2 reads SNEGSKA (reference sequence). Unmatched junction bases numbered 7, after V lost 6 bases and J lost 3 bases. The CDR3 runs to 13 residues.

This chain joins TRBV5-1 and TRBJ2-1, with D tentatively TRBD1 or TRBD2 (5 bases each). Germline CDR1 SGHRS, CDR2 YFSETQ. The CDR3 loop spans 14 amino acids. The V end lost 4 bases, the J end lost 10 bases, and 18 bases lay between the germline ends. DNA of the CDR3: TGCGCCAGCAGCCCATTTCCCGGGGCAGAAGAGCAGTTCTTC. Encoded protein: CASSPFPGAEEQFF.

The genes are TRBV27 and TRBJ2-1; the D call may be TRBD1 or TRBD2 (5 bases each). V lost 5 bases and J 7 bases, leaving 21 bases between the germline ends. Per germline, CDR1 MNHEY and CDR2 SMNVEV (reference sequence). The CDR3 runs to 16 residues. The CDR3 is CASSRAWDPERNEQFF. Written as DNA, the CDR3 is TGTGCCAGCAGTCGGGCATGGGACCCAGAGCGAAATGAGCAGTTCTTC.

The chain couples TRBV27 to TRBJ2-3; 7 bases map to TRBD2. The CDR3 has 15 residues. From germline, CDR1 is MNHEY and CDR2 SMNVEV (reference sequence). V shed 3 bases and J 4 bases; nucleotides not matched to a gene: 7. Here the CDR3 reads CASSFRSGVPDTQYF. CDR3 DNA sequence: TGTGCCAGCAGTTTTCGGAGCGGGGTCCCAGATACGCAGTATTTT.

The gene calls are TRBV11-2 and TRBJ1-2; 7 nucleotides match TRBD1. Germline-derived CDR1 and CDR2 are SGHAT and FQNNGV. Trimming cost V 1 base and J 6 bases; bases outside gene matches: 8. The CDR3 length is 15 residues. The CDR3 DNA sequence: TGTGCCAGCAGCTTAGTCATACAGGGGTATGATGGCTACACCTTC. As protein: CASSLVIQGYDGYTF.

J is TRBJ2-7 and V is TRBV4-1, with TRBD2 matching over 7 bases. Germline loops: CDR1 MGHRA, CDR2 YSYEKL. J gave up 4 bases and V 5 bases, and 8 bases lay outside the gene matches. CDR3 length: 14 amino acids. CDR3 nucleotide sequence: TGCGCCAGCAGCGGAAGCGGGGACGGGTACGAGCAGTACTTC. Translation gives CASSGSGDGYEQYF.

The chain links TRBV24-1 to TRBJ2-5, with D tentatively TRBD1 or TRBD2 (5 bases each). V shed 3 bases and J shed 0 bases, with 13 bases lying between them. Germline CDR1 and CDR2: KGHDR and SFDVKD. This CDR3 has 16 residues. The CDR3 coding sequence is TGTGCCACCAGTGATCGCACTCCGGGACACCAAGAGACCCAGTACTTC. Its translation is CATSDRTPGHQETQYF.

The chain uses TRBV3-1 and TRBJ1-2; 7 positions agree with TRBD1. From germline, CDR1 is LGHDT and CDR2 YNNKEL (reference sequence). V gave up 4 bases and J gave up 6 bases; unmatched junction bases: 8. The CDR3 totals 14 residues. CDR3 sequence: CASSPRQGVDGYTF. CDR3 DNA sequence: TGTGCCAGCAGCCCAAGACAGGGCGTCGATGGCTACACCTTC. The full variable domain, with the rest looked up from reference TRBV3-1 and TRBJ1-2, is DTAVSQTPKYLVTQMGNDKSIKCEQNLGHDTMYWYKQDSKKFLKIMFSYNNKELIINETVPNRFSPKSPDKAHLNLHINSLELGDSAVYFCASSPRQGVDGYTFGSGTRLTVV.

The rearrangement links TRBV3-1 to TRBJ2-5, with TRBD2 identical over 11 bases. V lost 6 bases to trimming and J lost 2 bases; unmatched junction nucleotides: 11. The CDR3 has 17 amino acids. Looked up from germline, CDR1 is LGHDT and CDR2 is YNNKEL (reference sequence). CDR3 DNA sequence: TGTGCCAGCAGTCCCCGATGGCTAGCGGGGGGTCAAGAGACCCAGTACTTC. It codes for CASSPRWLAGGQETQYF.

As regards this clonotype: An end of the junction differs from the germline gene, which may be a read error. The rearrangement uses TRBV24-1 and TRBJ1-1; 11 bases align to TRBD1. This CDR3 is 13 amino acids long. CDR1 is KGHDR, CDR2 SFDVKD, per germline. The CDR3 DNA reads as TGCGCCACCCGGGACAGGGGGGGAACTGAAGCTTTCTTT. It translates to CATRDRGGTEAFF.

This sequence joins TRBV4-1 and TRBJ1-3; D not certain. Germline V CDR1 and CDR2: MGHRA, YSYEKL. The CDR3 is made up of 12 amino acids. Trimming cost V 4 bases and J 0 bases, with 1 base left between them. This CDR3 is CASSPSGNTIYF. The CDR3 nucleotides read TGCGCCAGCAGCCCCTCTGGAAACACCATATATTTT.

The CDR3, as DNA: TGTGCCAGCAGCCCGAACACCGGGGAGCTGTTTTTT. It translates to CASSPNTGELFF. This chain links TRBV9 with TRBJ2-2; D unresolved. CDR1 and CDR2 from the germline V gene are SGDLS and YYNGEE. V shed 4 bases and J shed 0 bases, with 1 base lying between them. The length of the CDR3 is 12 residues.

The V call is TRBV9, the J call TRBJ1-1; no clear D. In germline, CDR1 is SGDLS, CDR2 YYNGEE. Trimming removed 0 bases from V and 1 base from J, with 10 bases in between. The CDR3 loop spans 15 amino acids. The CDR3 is CASSVAPGGNTEAFF. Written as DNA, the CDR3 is TGTGCCAGCAGCGTAGCTCCAGGAGGGAACACTGAAGCTTTCTTT.

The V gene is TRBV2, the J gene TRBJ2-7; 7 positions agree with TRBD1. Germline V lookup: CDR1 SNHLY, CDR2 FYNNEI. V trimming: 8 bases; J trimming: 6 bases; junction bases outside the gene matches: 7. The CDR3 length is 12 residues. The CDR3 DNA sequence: TGTGCCAGCCTAAGACAGGGTCTCGAGCAGTACTTC. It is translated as CASLRQGLEQYF.

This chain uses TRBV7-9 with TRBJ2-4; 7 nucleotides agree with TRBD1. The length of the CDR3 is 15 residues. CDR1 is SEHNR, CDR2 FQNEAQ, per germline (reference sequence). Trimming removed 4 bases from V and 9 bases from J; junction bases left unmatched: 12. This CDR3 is CASSSRQGPSGIQYF. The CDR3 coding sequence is TGTGCCAGCAGCTCCCGACAGGGCCCGTCAGGCATTCAGTACTTC.

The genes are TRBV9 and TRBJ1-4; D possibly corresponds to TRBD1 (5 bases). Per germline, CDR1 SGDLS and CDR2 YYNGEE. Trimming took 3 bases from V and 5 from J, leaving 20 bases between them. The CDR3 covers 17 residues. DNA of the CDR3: TGTGCCAGCAGCGCCTCCCCTGGGGGGAAGGAGAATGAAAAACTGTTTTTT. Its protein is CASSASPGGKENEKLFF. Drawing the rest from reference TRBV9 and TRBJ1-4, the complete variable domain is DSGVTQTPKHLITATGQRVTLRCSPRSGDLSVYWYQQSLDQGLQFLIQYYNGEERAKGNILERFSAQQFPDLHSELNLSSLELGDSALYFCASSASPGGKENEKLFFGSGTQLSVL.

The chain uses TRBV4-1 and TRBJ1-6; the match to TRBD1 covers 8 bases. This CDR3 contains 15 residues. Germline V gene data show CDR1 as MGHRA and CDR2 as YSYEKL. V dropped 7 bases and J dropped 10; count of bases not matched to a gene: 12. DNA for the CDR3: TGCGCCAGCACCAACCTCGGACAGGGTGGATCACCCCTCCACTTT. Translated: CASTNLGQGGSPLHF.

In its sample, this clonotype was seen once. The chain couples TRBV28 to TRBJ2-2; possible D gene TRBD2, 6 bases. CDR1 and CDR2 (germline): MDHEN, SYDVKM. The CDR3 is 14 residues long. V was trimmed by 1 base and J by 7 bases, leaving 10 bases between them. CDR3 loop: CASSLSGVGGELFF. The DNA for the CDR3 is TGTGCCAGCAGTTTATCGGGGGTCGGCGGGGAGCTGTTTTTT.

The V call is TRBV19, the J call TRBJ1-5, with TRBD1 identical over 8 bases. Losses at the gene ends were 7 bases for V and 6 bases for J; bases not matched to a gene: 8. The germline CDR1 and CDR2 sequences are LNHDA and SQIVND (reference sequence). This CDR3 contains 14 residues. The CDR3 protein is CASKGQGESQPQHF. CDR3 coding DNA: TGTGCCAGTAAAGGACAGGGCGAGAGTCAGCCCCAGCATTTT.